Sequencing of this TCR beta chain was carried out in a study of blood T cell repertoires in COVID-19. Germline CDR1 KGHDR, CDR2 SFDVKD. The CDR3 runs 13 residues. Trimming removed 2 bases at V and 4 bases at J, with 7 bases between. Profiled with immunoSEQ multiplex PCR; TCRdb holds only in-frame clones, not every one. This sample has roughly 500,000 clones, with approximately 83% found just once. This chain joins TRBV24-1 and TRBJ1-1; D is possibly TRBD1 (5 bases). This receptor was obtained from a human donor in a cohort sampled during active COVID-19. The sequenced sample was peripheral blood. This CDR3 is CATSDYRGTEAFF. CDR3 sequence (DNA): TGTGCCACCAGTGATTATAGGGGCACTGAAGCTTTCTTT.